Listed below are T cell receptor beta chains from one sample, sequenced in a study of blood T cells in healthy people across ages. TCRdb analysed the 5' RACE reads with MiXCR anew, one entry per CDR3 protein. The sample carries hundreds of thousands of distinct CDR3 sequences, about 47% recorded once. Input material: blood. These receptor sequences come from an elderly man in good health. Each CDR3 is given with its conserved first and last residue. The D gene is left open where the match is weak. Size values are once, few and many counts, or a class for expanded clones, and some rows have none.

clone size,V gene,D gene,J gene,CDR3 protein,CDR3 DNA
few,TRBV19,TRBD1,TRBJ2-3,CASSPAGQGARTDTQYF,TGTGCCAGTAGTCCGGCGGGACAGGGGGCGCGCACAGATACGCAGTATTTT
many,TRBV7-2,TRBD2,TRBJ2-3,CASSLLGRGTDTQYF,TGTGCCAGCAGCTTATTGGGGAGGGGCACAGATACGCAGTATTTT
many,TRBV7-7,NA,TRBJ2-1,CASSPSDYNEQFF,TGTGCTAGCAGCCCAAGTGACTACAATGAGCAGTTCTTC
many,TRBV29-1,TRBD2,TRBJ2-1,CSVEASGRNEQFF,TGCAGCGTTGAGGCTAGCGGGAGGAATGAGCAGTTCTTC
few,TRBV7-2,TRBD2,TRBJ2-1,CASSEPGLAGVGEQFF,TGTGCCAGCAGCGAACCGGGACTAGCGGGAGTAGGTGAGCAGTTCTTC
NA,TRBV27,NA,TRBJ1-2,CASSSRPLWGGYGYTF,TGTGCCAGCAGTTCCCGACCGCTCTGGGGGGGCTATGGCTACACCTTC
NA,TRBV5-1,TRBD2,TRBJ2-7,CASAGLAGSYEQYF,TGCGCCAGTGCCGGACTAGCGGGCTCCTACGAGCAGTACTTC
few,TRBV7-9,NA,TRBJ1-4,CASSTQRGTNEKLFF,TGTGCCAGCAGCACACAGAGAGGTACTAATGAAAAACTGTTTTTT
once,TRBV7-2,TRBD2,TRBJ2-4,CASSLGGSGGRAVNIQYF,TGTGCCAGCAGCTTGGGGGGTTCGGGCGGGAGGGCCGTAAACATTCAGTACTTC
NA,TRBV5-1,NA,TRBJ1-4,CASSPSVQEKLFF,TGCGCCAGCAGCCCATCCGTCCAGGAAAAACTGTTTTTT
NA,TRBV7-9,NA,TRBJ2-7,CASSLGSVADEQYF,TGTGCCAGCAGCCTCGGAAGCGTCGCGGACGAGCAGTACTTC
NA,TRBV15,TRBD2,TRBJ2-1,CATSRVRAGGPDEQFF,TGTGCCACCAGCAGAGTCAGAGCGGGGGGGCCGGATGAGCAGTTCTTC
NA,TRBV12-3/TRBV12-4,TRBD2,TRBJ2-5,CASSSTSGGYNEQYF,TGTGCCAGCAGTTCCACTAGCGGGGGGTACAATGAGCAGTACTTC
few,TRBV20-1,TRBD1,TRBJ2-3,CSATRRTGGPTDTQYF,TGCAGTGCTACTCGCCGAACAGGGGGTCCTACAGATACGCAGTATTTT
NA,TRBV20-1,TRBD2,TRBJ2-3,CSASLTSGPDTQYF,TGCAGTGCTAGCTTGACTAGCGGGCCAGATACGCAGTATTTT
NA,TRBV7-3,TRBD2,TRBJ2-7,CASSLTGTRDSYEQYF,TGTGCCAGCAGCTTAACCGGGACTAGGGATTCCTACGAGCAGTACTTC
NA,TRBV12-3/TRBV12-4,NA,TRBJ2-3,CASSFTGPTDTQYF,TGTGCCAGCAGTTTTACTGGACCTACAGATACGCAGTATTTT
few,TRBV10-3,TRBD2,TRBJ2-3,CAISSTSGRTDTQYF,TGTGCCATCAGTTCGACTAGCGGGAGGACAGATACGCAGTATTTT